The 16 T cell receptor beta chains given below trace back to one sample, sequenced in a study of control samples from healthy donors and cancer patients. The table came from immunoSEQ multiplex PCR; TCRdb's copy has only in-frame clones and leaves some out. The top ten clones hold approximately 8% of a sample with around 96,000 clones, about 92% of them seen once. The sequenced sample was blood. Receptors were obtained from a man aged 18 to 30 in good health.

This chain links TRBV10-1 with TRBJ2-2; D may be TRBD2 (5 bases). Germline V gene lookup returns CDR1 WNHNN and CDR2 SYGVQD (reference sequence). The CDR3 runs 12 residues. Trimming removed 6 bases at V and 6 bases at J, with 8 bases between. The CDR3 spells CASRPGAGELFF. DNA for the CDR3: TGCGCCAGCAGGCCCGGGGCCGGGGAGCTGTTTTTT.

J is TRBJ1-6 and V is TRBV2; 7 nucleotides line up with TRBD1. The CDR3 has 14 residues. Germline CDR1 is SNHLY and CDR2 is FYNNEI. V was pared by 4 bases and J by 13 bases, with 10 bases of the junction left unmatched. The CDR3 protein is CASSAGQLIHPLHF. The CDR3 DNA follows: TGTGCCAGCAGTGCGGGACAGTTAATTCACCCCCTCCACTTT.

The genes are TRBV9 and TRBJ2-1, with TRBD2 as a possible D gene (6 bases). The germline V gene encodes CDR1 SGDLS and CDR2 YYNGEE. The CDR3 runs 15 residues. V was clipped by 0 bases and J by 6 bases, with 13 bases between them. The CDR3 coding sequence is TGTGCCAGCAGCGTAGTTGGAGGAGCGGGCAATGAGCAGTTCTTC. This codes for CASSVVGGAGNEQFF.

This rearrangement joins TRBV5-5 to TRBJ1-2, with 8 positions matching TRBD1. This CDR3 region has 15 residues. Germline CDR1 SGHKS, CDR2 YYEKEE (reference sequence). The V gene end was trimmed by 3 bases and the J gene end by 6 bases; junction bases not matched to a gene: 10. This chain's CDR3 is CASSYPQGALDGYTF. CDR3 nucleotide sequence: TGTGCCAGCAGCTATCCTCAGGGGGCGCTGGATGGCTACACCTTC.

CDR3 nucleotides: TGTGCCTGGAGTGTCGGGGAGGGAAACACCATATATTTT. Translating gives CAWSVGEGNTIYF. The chain links TRBV30 to TRBJ1-3; D is unclear. The CDR3 length is 13 residues. Per the germline V gene, CDR1 is GTSNPN and CDR2 is SVGIG (reference sequence). V was shortened by 0 bases and J by 4 bases, with 7 bases between the two germline ends.

This chain links TRBV7-9 with TRBJ1-5; 12 nucleotides line up with TRBD1. The germline V gene has CDR1 SEHNR and CDR2 FQNEAQ (reference sequence). This CDR3 is built from 19 residues. V lost 5 bases to trimming and J lost 2 bases; unmatched junction nucleotides: 13. CDR3 coding DNA: TGTGCCAGCAGCGGTAGTGGGGGACAGGGGGCGATTGGCAATCAGCCCCAGCATTTT. Protein sequence: CASSGSGGQGAIGNQPQHF. Using reference TRBV7-9 and TRBJ1-5 for the parts outside the CDR3, the full variable domain is DTGVSQNPRHKITKRGQNVTFRCDPISEHNRLYWYRQTLGQGPEFLTYFQNEAQLEKSRLLSDRFSAERPKGSFSTLEIQRTEQGDSAMYLCASSGSGGQGAIGNQPQHFGDGTRLSIL.

The J gene is TRBJ1-1, the V gene TRBV27, with 8 bases matching TRBD1. V was clipped by 8 bases and J by 7 bases; unmatched bases: 6. This CDR3 is built from 12 residues. Germline V lookup: CDR1 MNHEY, CDR2 SMNVEV (reference sequence). The CDR3 loop is CASRQGANEAFF. For the CDR3, the DNA is TGTGCCAGCCGGCAGGGGGCGAATGAAGCTTTCTTT.

The V call is TRBV12-3 or TRBV12-4, the J call TRBJ2-1; 10 bases map to TRBD1. This CDR3 has 12 amino acids. The chain's CDR3 is CACRTGGNEQFF. CDR3 nucleotide sequence: TGTGCGTGCCGGACAGGGGGCAATGAGCAGTTCTTC.

The rearrangement joins TRBV4-1 to TRBJ2-3; D not certain. Germline CDR1 and CDR2: MGHRA and YSYEKL. The CDR3 has 15 amino acids. The V end lost 3 bases, the J end lost 1 base, and 11 bases lay between the germline ends. As DNA, the CDR3 is TGCGCCAGCAGCCACGGACCTACAGGCACAGATACGCAGTATTTT. Its protein product is CASSHGPTGTDTQYF.

This rearrangement joins TRBV10-3 to TRBJ1-1; 9 bases are a match to TRBD1. The V gene end was trimmed by 6 bases and the J gene end by 1 base; junction bases not matched to a gene: 9. The CDR3 is 16 residues long. Germline loops: CDR1 ENHRY, CDR2 SYGVKD. The CDR3 DNA follows: TGTGCCATCAGCCCGGGACAGGGTCGATGGAACACTGAAGCTTTCTTT. Residues: CAISPGQGRWNTEAFF.

This chain links TRBV4-1 with TRBJ2-1; TRBD2 aligns across 12 bases. The CDR3 is made up of 17 amino acids. Trimming took 4 bases from V and 5 from J; bases not matched to a gene: 9. The germline V gene encodes CDR1 MGHRA and CDR2 YSYEKL. The CDR3 loop reads CASSRTLAGGTDNEQFF. CDR3 nucleotides: TGCGCCAGCAGCCGAACACTAGCGGGGGGTACCGACAATGAGCAGTTCTTC.

A single count supports this clone. The V call is TRBV5-5, the J call TRBJ2-2; D is ambiguous. V lost 0 bases and J lost 2, with 8 bases in between. Germline assignment: CDR1 SGHKS and CDR2 YYEKEE (reference sequence). This CDR3 contains 15 residues. CDR3 sequence: CASSLDSLNTGELFF. CDR3 in DNA: TGTGCCAGCAGCTTGGACAGTTTAAACACCGGGGAGCTGTTTTTT.

The chain couples TRBV9 to TRBJ2-7, with a possible D match to TRBD2 (5 bases). Germline-derived CDR1 and CDR2 are SGDLS and YYNGEE. This CDR3 region has 15 residues. Between the trimmed V and J ends, which lost 3 bases and 0 bases, there was a span of 13 bases. The CDR3 region has the DNA TGTGCCAGCAGCGAGGGAGCGGAAATCTCCTACGAGCAGTACTTC. This encodes CASSEGAEISYEQYF.

The rearrangement joins TRBV30 to TRBJ2-7, with 8 bases aligning to TRBD1. CDR1 GTSNPN and CDR2 SVGIG come from the germline V gene (reference sequence). Trimming took 0 bases from V and 4 from J; bases not matched to a gene: 11. This CDR3 has 16 amino acids. CDR3 region: CAWSVPPGQDQYEQYF. The CDR3 nucleotides read TGTGCCTGGAGTGTTCCCCCGGGACAGGATCAGTACGAGCAGTACTTC.

The chain joins TRBV12-3 or TRBV12-4 to TRBJ1-2; D gene unclear. The CDR3 runs to 13 residues. Trimming cost V 5 bases and J 0 bases, with 7 bases left between them. CDR3 amino acids: CASSLGTNYGYTF. CDR3 DNA: TGTGCCAGCAGTCTCGGGACTAACTATGGCTACACCTTC.

The chain has TRBV20-1 and TRBJ1-5; no definite D call. Between the trimmed V and J ends, which lost 5 bases and 7 bases, there was a span of 9 bases. Germline CDR1 reads DFQATT; CDR2 reads SNEGSKA (reference sequence). The CDR3 totals 11 residues. This CDR3 reads CSAGDRQPQHF. DNA of the CDR3: TGCAGTGCTGGCGATAGGCAGCCCCAGCATTTT.